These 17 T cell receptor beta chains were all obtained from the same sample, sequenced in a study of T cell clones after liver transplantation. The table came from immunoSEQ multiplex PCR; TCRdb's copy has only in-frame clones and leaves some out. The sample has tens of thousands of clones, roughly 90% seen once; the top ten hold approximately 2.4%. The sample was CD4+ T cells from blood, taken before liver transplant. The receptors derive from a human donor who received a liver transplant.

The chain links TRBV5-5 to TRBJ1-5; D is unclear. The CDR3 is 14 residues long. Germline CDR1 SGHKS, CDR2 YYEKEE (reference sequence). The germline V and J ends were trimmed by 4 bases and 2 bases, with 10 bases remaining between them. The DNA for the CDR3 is TGTGCCAGCAGCCTGCCGGGAGGCAATCAGCCCCAGCATTTT. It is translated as CASSLPGGNQPQHF.

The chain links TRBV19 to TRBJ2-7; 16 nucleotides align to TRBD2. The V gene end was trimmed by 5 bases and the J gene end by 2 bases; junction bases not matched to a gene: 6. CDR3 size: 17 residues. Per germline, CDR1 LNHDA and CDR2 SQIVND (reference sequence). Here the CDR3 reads CASSSGLAGGRTYEQYF. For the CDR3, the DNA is TGTGCCAGTAGTTCGGGACTAGCGGGAGGGAGGACCTACGAGCAGTACTTC.

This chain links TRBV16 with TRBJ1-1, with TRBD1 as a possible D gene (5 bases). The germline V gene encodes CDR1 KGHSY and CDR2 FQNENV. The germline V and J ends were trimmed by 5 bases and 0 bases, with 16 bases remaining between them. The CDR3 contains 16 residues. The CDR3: CASSLTTVSLNTEAFF. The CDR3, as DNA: TGTGCCAGCAGCTTAACGACAGTCTCATTGAACACTGAAGCTTTCTTT.

In DNA form, the CDR3 reads TGTGCCAGCAGCCCCAGGACCAACAATGAGCAGTTCTTC. It is translated as CASSPRTNNEQFF. J is TRBJ2-1 and V is TRBV9; no reliable D call. Germline V gene data show CDR1 as SGDLS and CDR2 as YYNGEE. The CDR3 spans 13 residues. V was shortened by 4 bases and J by 5 bases, with 10 bases between the two germline ends.

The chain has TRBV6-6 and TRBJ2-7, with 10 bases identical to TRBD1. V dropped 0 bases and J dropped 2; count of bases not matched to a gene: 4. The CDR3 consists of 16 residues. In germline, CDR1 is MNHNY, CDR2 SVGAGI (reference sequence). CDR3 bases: TGTGCCAGCAGTTACTCTCCGGGACAGGGGCCCTACGAGCAGTACTTC. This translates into CASSYSPGQGPYEQYF.

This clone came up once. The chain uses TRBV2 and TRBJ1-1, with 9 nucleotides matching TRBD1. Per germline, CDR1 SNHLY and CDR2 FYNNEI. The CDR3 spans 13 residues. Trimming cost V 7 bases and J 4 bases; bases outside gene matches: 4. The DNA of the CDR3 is TGTGCCAGCATAGGACAGGGGACCACTGAAGCTTTCTTT. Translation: CASIGQGTTEAFF.

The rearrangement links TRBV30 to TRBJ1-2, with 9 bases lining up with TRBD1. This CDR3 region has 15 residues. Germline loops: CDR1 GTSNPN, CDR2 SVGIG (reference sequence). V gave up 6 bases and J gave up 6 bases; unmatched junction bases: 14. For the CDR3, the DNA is TGTGCCTGTCTCACCGGGGGACAGGGATTGAATGGCTACACCTTC. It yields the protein CACLTGGQGLNGYTF.

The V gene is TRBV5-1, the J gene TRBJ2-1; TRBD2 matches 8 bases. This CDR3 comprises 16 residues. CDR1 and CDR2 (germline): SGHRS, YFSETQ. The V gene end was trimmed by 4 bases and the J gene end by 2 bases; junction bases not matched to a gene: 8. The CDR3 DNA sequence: TGCGCCAGCAGCCGAATTGGGACTAGGGCCTACAATGAGCAGTTCTTC. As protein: CASSRIGTRAYNEQFF. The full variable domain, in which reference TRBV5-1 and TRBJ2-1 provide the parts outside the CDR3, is KAGVTQTPRYLIKTRGQQVTLSCSPISGHRSVSWYQQTPGQGLQFLFEYFSETQRNKGNFPGRFSGRQFSNSRSEMNVSTLELGDSALYLCASSRIGTRAYNEQFFGPGTRLTVL.

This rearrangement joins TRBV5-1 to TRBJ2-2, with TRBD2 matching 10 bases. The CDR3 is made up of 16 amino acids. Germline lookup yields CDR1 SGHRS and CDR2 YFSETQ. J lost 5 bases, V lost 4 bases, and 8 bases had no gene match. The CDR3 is CASSPRLAGGTGELFF. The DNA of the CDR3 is TGCGCCAGCAGCCCGCGCTTAGCGGGAGGTACCGGGGAGCTGTTTTTT. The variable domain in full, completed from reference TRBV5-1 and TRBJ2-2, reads KAGVTQTPRYLIKTRGQQVTLSCSPISGHRSVSWYQQTPGQGLQFLFEYFSETQRNKGNFPGRFSGRQFSNSRSEMNVSTLELGDSALYLCASSPRLAGGTGELFFGEGSRLTVL.

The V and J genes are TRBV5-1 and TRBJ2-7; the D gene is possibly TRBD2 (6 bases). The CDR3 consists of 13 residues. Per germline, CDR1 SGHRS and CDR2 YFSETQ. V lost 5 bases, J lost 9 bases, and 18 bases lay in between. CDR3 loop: CASRREELASQYF. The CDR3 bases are TGCGCCAGCAGGAGAGAGGAACTAGCCTCGCAGTACTTC.

The CDR3: CASSGDSMNTEAFF. The CDR3 DNA reads TGTGCCAGCAGTGGGGACAGCATGAACACTGAAGCTTTCTTT. V gene TRBV2 combines with J gene TRBJ1-1, with 7 bases matching TRBD1. The germline gives CDR1 SNHLY, CDR2 FYNNEI. The CDR3 is 14 residues long. The J segment lost 0 bases and the V segment lost 4 bases, leaving 2 bases of the junction unmatched.

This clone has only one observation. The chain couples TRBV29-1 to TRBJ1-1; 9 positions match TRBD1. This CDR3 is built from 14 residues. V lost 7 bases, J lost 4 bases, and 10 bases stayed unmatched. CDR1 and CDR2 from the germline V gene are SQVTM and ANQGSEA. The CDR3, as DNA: TGCAGCGCGACAGGGGGAACAGGCGTCACTGAAGCTTTCTTT. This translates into CSATGGTGVTEAFF.

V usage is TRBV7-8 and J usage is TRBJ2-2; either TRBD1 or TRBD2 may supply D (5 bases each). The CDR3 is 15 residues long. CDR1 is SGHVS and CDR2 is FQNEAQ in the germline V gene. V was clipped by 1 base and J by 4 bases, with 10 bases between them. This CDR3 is CASSLGGSGTGELFF. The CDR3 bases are TGTGCCAGCAGCTTAGGGGGGAGCGGCACCGGGGAGCTGTTTTTT.

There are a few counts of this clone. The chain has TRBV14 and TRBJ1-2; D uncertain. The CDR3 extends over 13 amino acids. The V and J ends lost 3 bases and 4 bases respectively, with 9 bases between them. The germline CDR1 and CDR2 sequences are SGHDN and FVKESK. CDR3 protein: CASSHGPSYGYTF. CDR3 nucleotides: TGTGCCAGCAGCCATGGGCCTTCCTATGGCTACACCTTC. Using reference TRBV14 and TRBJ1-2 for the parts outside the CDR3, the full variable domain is EAGVTQFPSHSVIEKGQTVTLRCDPISGHDNLYWYRRVMGKEIKFLLHFVKESKQDESGMPNNRFLAERTGGTYSTLKVQPAELEDSGVYFCASSHGPSYGYTFGSGTRLTVV.

CDR3 DNA sequence: TGCAGCGCCCTTCAGGGACGGGGGGCCAACGTCCTGACTTTC. Amino acid sequence: CSALQGRGANVLTF. The chain links TRBV29-1 to TRBJ2-6; D possibly matches TRBD1 or TRBD2 (5 bases each). V lost 7 bases and J lost 4, with 14 bases in between. Germline CDR1 reads SQVTM; CDR2 reads ANQGSEA. The CDR3 covers 14 residues.

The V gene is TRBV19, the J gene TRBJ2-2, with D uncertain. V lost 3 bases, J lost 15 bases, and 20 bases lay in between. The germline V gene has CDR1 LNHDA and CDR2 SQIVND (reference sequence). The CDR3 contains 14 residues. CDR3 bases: TGTGCCAGTAGTATCTTCCCCCCCCCTTGGGTGATGTTTTTT. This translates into CASSIFPPPWVMFF.

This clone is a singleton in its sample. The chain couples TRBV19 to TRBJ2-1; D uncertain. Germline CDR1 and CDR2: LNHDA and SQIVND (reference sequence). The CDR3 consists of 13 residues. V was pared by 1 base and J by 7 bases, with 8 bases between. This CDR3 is CASSIVIGNEQFF. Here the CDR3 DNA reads TGTGCCAGTAGTATAGTAATCGGGAATGAGCAGTTCTTC. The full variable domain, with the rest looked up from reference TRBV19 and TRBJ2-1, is DGGITQSPKYLFRKEGQNVTLSCEQNLNHDAMYWYRQDPGQGLRLIYYSQIVNDFQKGDIAEGYSVSREKKESFPLTVTSAQKNPTAFYLCASSIVIGNEQFFGPGTRLTVL.